This T cell receptor (beta chain) was sequenced in a study of blood T cells in healthy people across ages. Turning to the study itself: With template switching, about one barcoded beta molecule was captured per two T cells. General study points: Per million T cells, TCR beta diversity dropped roughly linearly as age increased. Greater diversity and more naive CD4+ cells were seen in long-lived donors than in aged donors.

Each individual donor underwent a draw of approximately 9.6 milliliters of peripheral blood. V lost 8 bases, J lost 2 bases, and 11 bases lay in between. Looked up from germline, CDR1 is LNHNV and CDR2 is YYDKDF (reference sequence). There are 13 residues in the CDR3. A second PCR, run for roughly 7 to 12 cycles, used a sample-barcoded 5' primer plus a J-beta primer mix. TCRdb reanalysed the 5' RACE reads using MiXCR and keeps one entry per CDR3 protein. This table has fewer than 750,000 distinct CDR3 sequences, roughly half appearing once. Details on this clonotype: What it recognizes is unknown.

Sequencing was done on a sample of blood. The chain carries TRBV15 and TRBJ2-3; D unclear. This sequence originates from a woman of 80 years or more in good health. CDR3 nucleotide sequence: TGTGCCACCTCCCGGGCCACCACAGATACGCAGTATTTT. Its translation: CATSRATTDTQYF.